The 16 T cell receptor beta chains below come from one sample, sequenced in a study of blood T cell repertoires in COVID-19. The protocol was immunoSEQ multiplex PCR, while the TCRdb copy is restricted to in-frame clones and leaves out a portion. The table shows around 200,000 clones, with 85% to 90% occurring only once. Sequenced input: peripheral blood. The source is a man in his fifties or sixties with acute or convalescent COVID-19.

J is TRBJ2-7 and V is TRBV5-6; weak D call: TRBD2 (5 bases). V was shortened by 5 bases and J by 4 bases, with 13 bases between the two germline ends. CDR1 and CDR2 (germline): SGHDT, YYEEEE. The CDR3 extends over 13 amino acids. CDR3 sequence (DNA): TGTGCCAGCAGTCTCCGTGGCGGGTACGAGCAGTACTTC. Its protein product is CASSLRGGYEQYF.

The chain combines TRBV19 with TRBJ2-5; 9 bases agree with TRBD1. With V trimmed by 1 base and J by 2 bases, 5 bases remained unmatched. The V gene's germline CDR1 is LNHDA and CDR2 SQIVND (reference sequence). CDR3 length equals 16 residues. Here the CDR3 reads CASSIAWDRVQETQYF. CDR3 DNA sequence: TGTGCCAGTAGTATAGCTTGGGACAGGGTACAAGAGACCCAGTACTTC.

This sequence joins TRBV7-2 and TRBJ1-5; D gene ambiguous. V shed 1 base and J shed 0 bases, with 16 bases lying between them. Per the germline V gene, CDR1 is SGHTA and CDR2 is FQGNSA. The CDR3 spans 18 residues. For the CDR3, the DNA is TGTGCCAGCAGCTTAGGGATGCGGGCTTACTATAGCAATCAGCCCCAGCATTTT. Protein sequence: CASSLGMRAYYSNQPQHF.

CDR3 nucleotide sequence: TGCGCCAGCAGCCCGCAGGGGCTAGACTATGGCTACACCTTC. Amino acids: CASSPQGLDYGYTF. The V gene is TRBV5-1, the J gene TRBJ1-2, with D tentatively TRBD1 (6 bases). Germline V gene sequence: CDR1 SGHRS, CDR2 YFSETQ. V lost 4 bases, J lost 3 bases, and 13 bases lay in between. The CDR3 spans 14 residues.

The chain combines TRBV5-4 with TRBJ1-1; no reliable D call. The CDR3 totals 15 residues. Trimming stripped 0 bases from V and 0 bases from J, with 9 bases between. Germline CDR1 and CDR2: SGHNT and YYREEE (reference sequence). CDR3: CASSLVTSMNTEAFF. The CDR3 bases are TGTGCCAGCAGCTTGGTGACAAGCATGAACACTGAAGCTTTCTTT.

The V call is TRBV5-1, the J call TRBJ2-1, with TRBD2 identical over 11 bases. The germline gives CDR1 SGHRS, CDR2 YFSETQ. Trimming at V came to 2 bases and at J to 6 bases, leaving 7 bases not matched to a gene. The CDR3 covers 16 residues. In nucleotides, the CDR3 is TGCGCCAGCAGCTTAACACTAGCGGGGGCGGCCAATGAGCAGTTCTTC. Encoded protein: CASSLTLAGAANEQFF.

The chain carries TRBV27 and TRBJ2-3; 9 nucleotides agree with TRBD2. The CDR3 runs to 16 residues. Unmatched junction bases numbered 9, after V lost 2 bases and J lost 6 bases. Germline V CDR1 and CDR2: MNHEY, SMNVEV (reference sequence). CDR3 sequence (DNA): TGTGCCAGCAGTTTAATGGCGGGGGGGTACGGGGATACGCAGTATTTT. It encodes CASSLMAGGYGDTQYF.

The rearrangement joins TRBV27 to TRBJ1-5, with D maybe TRBD1 (5 bases). Deletions cut 6 bases from V and 6 bases from J, with 9 bases between. This CDR3 is built from 12 residues. Germline values: CDR1 MNHEY, CDR2 SMNVEV (reference sequence). Written as DNA, the CDR3 is TGTGCCAGCAGGGAGGGGACTCAGCCCCAGCATTTT. This gives the protein CASREGTQPQHF.

The chain joins TRBV6-5 to TRBJ2-3; D may be TRBD2 (6 bases). The V gene's germline CDR1 is MNHEY and CDR2 SVGAGI. The CDR3 is 14 amino acids. Trimming pared 2 bases from V and 6 bases from J, leaving 12 bases between. Written as DNA, the CDR3 is TGTGCCAGCAGTTACGCGACGGGACTGGATACGCAGTATTTT. Amino acid sequence: CASSYATGLDTQYF.

DNA for the CDR3: TGTGCCAGCAGCTTGTCAGGGTTGACGATAGCCTACGAGCAGTACTTC. It encodes CASSLSGLTIAYEQYF. The V call is TRBV7-2, the J call TRBJ2-7; D is perhaps TRBD1 (5 bases). This CDR3 spans 16 amino acids. Per germline, CDR1 SGHTA and CDR2 FQGNSA. V was trimmed by 3 bases and J by 2 bases, leaving 17 bases between them.

This sequence joins TRBV5-1 and TRBJ1-4, with TRBD1 identical over 7 bases. CDR1 is SGHRS and CDR2 is YFSETQ in the germline V gene. CDR3 length: 14 amino acids. The V segment lost 2 bases and the J segment 8 bases; nucleotides outside the gene matches: 6. The CDR3 coding sequence is TGCGCCAGCAGCTTTACAGGGGCCGGGGAAAAACTGTTTTTT. Translating gives CASSFTGAGEKLFF.

This sequence joins TRBV23-1 and TRBJ2-6; TRBD1 aligns across 10 bases. TRBV23-1 qualifies as an ORF whose function is uncertain. The V and J ends lost 7 bases and 5 bases, in that order; junction bases with no gene match: 11. The CDR3 has 17 amino acids. For the CDR3, the DNA is TGCGCCAGCATAAGGGACAGGGGACCCCCCTGGGCCAACGTCCTGACTTTC. As protein: CASIRDRGPPWANVLTF.

V and J are TRBV14 and TRBJ2-7; 11 nucleotides agree with TRBD1. With V trimmed by 8 bases and J by 3 bases, 6 bases remained unmatched. Germline CDR1 SGHDN, CDR2 FVKESK. The CDR3 consists of 14 residues. CDR3 coding DNA: TGTGCCAGCGGGCGGACAGGGGGCTTCTACGAGCAGTACTTC. It is translated as CASGRTGGFYEQYF.

This chain uses TRBV5-5 with TRBJ1-1, with a possible D match to TRBD1 (6 bases). The V gene's germline CDR1 is SGHKS and CDR2 YYEKEE (reference sequence). This CDR3 has 14 amino acids. Deletions cut 1 base from V and 5 bases from J, with 12 bases between. The CDR3 loop reads CASSLFGGRTEAFF. The CDR3 bases are TGTGCCAGCAGCTTGTTCGGGGGGCGAACTGAAGCTTTCTTT.

The J gene is TRBJ2-2, the V gene TRBV15, with 8 nucleotides matching TRBD1. V trimming: 1 base; J trimming: 4 bases; junction bases outside the gene matches: 14. The CDR3 contains 19 residues. The germline gives CDR1 LNHNV, CDR2 YYDKDF (reference sequence). DNA of the CDR3: TGTGCCACCAGCAGAGGGACAGGGCAGGGCCGGGGCATCACCGGGGAGCTGTTTTTT. Amino acids: CATSRGTGQGRGITGELFF.

The V gene is TRBV28, the J gene TRBJ1-2, with 7 bases aligning to TRBD1. Per germline, CDR1 MDHEN and CDR2 SYDVKM. V lost 5 bases, J lost 2 bases, and 5 bases stayed unmatched. The CDR3 has 14 residues. The CDR3 DNA is TGTGCCAGCAGTGAGGGGGCAGGGAACTATGGCTACACCTTC. It codes for CASSEGAGNYGYTF.